This entry lists 25 T cell receptor beta chains sequenced from one sample in a study of tumor-infiltrating lymphocytes in localized non-small cell lung cancer. Profiled with immunoSEQ multiplex PCR; TCRdb holds only in-frame clones, not every one. Here the sample spans about 14,000 clones, around 70% being singletons. Material: uninvolved lung tissue not adjacent to the tumor. The receptors shown here come from a human donor with non-small cell lung cancer.

This chain connects TRBV11-2 to TRBJ1-1, with 10 bases that match TRBD1. CDR1 SGHAT and CDR2 FQNNGV come from the germline V gene. The CDR3 sequence is 13 residues long. The V segment lost 7 bases and the J segment 7 bases; nucleotides outside the gene matches: 6. The CDR3 spells CASKGQGNGEAFF. Here the CDR3 DNA reads TGTGCCAGCAAGGGACAGGGGAACGGTGAAGCTTTCTTT.

CDR3 nucleotide sequence: TGTGCCAGCAGCGCTATTCCCGGCCAGGGGGCGATTGGCTACACCTTC. It encodes CASSAIPGQGAIGYTF. The chain carries TRBV7-2 and TRBJ1-2; 8 nucleotides agree with TRBD1. The CDR3 sequence is 16 residues long. V was clipped by 5 bases and J by 7 bases; unmatched bases: 15. Germline CDR1 SGHTA, CDR2 FQGNSA.

The genes are TRBV11-3 and TRBJ1-1, with D unresolved. Deletions cut 4 bases from V and 6 bases from J, with 15 bases between. Germline V lookup: CDR1 SGHNT, CDR2 YENEEA. The CDR3 consists of 14 residues. CDR3 nucleotide sequence: TGTGCCAGCAGCTCAAATCATGGGGTCGCTGAAGCTTTCTTT. This sequence encodes CASSSNHGVAEAFF. The entire variable domain, with the rest obtained from reference TRBV11-3 and TRBJ1-1, is as follows: EAGVVQSPRYKIIEKKQPVAFWCNPISGHNTLYWYLQNLGQGPELLIRYENEEAVDDSQLPKDRFSAERLKGVDSTLKIQPAELGDSAVYLCASSSNHGVAEAFFGQGTRLTVV.

The chain employs TRBV5-1 and TRBJ1-1, with TRBD1 as a possible D gene (5 bases). The CDR3 covers 16 residues. Germline V gene lookup returns CDR1 SGHRS and CDR2 YFSETQ. V was clipped by 0 bases and J by 1 base, with 13 bases between them. The CDR3 loop reads CASSLEGPTRNTEAFF. The CDR3 DNA reads as TGCGCCAGCAGCTTGGAGGGGCCCACCCGGAACACTGAAGCTTTCTTT.

The J gene is TRBJ1-4, the V gene TRBV27; D is ambiguous. Trimming stripped 4 bases from V and 4 bases from J, with 7 bases between. The CDR3 consists of 13 residues. From germline, CDR1 is MNHEY and CDR2 SMNVEV (reference sequence). CDR3 coding DNA: TGTGCCAGCAGTTATCGGAGTAATGAAAAACTGTTTTTT. Its translation: CASSYRSNEKLFF.

This chain uses TRBV4-3 with TRBJ1-2; TRBD1 matches 8 bases. Germline V CDR1 and CDR2: LGHNA, YSLEER. The CDR3 runs 15 residues. Trimming at V came to 6 bases and at J to 6 bases, leaving 12 bases not matched to a gene. The CDR3: CASSNGQGAGDGYTF. The CDR3 nucleotides are TGCGCCAGCAGTAACGGACAGGGAGCTGGCGATGGCTACACCTTC.

The chain uses TRBV18 and TRBJ2-7; no reliable D call. V dropped 2 bases and J dropped 6 bases, with 8 bases sitting between them. The CDR3 is made up of 12 amino acids. CDR1 is KGHSH, CDR2 LQKENI, per germline. The CDR3 sequence: CASSPAESEQYF. The CDR3 nucleotides are TGTGCCAGCTCACCAGCCGAGAGCGAGCAGTACTTC.

V and J are TRBV29-1 and TRBJ1-3, with a tentative D call TRBD1 (5 bases). Deletions cut 6 bases from V and 0 bases from J, with 9 bases between. This CDR3 has 13 amino acids. CDR1 and CDR2 (germline): SQVTM, ANQGSEA. CDR3 nucleotide sequence: TGCAGCGTGGGACTGAGCTCTGGAAACACCATATATTTT. This gives the protein CSVGLSSGNTIYF.

V usage is TRBV7-3 and J usage is TRBJ1-1; the D is unclear. V was trimmed by 0 bases and J by 3 bases, leaving 11 bases between them. From germline, CDR1 is SGHTA and CDR2 FQGTGA. This CDR3 spans 15 amino acids. The CDR3 coding sequence is TGTGCCAGCAGCTTAACTCCCCTAGCAGACACTGAAGCTTTCTTT. It translates to CASSLTPLADTEAFF.

The gene calls are TRBV6-5 and TRBJ1-5; 8 bases match TRBD1. The CDR3 runs to 14 residues. Germline values: CDR1 MNHEY, CDR2 SVGAGI. V gave up 5 bases and J gave up 3 bases; unmatched junction bases: 3. CDR3 in DNA: TGTGCCAGCAGTGGACAGGGTGACAATCAGCCCCAGCATTTT. Its protein product is CASSGQGDNQPQHF.

V and J are TRBV19 and TRBJ2-5, with 7 bases aligning to TRBD2. The CDR3 totals 13 residues. Germline V gene sequence: CDR1 LNHDA, CDR2 SQIVND (reference sequence). J lost 5 bases, V lost 8 bases, and 8 bases had no gene match. The CDR3 region is CASGGGGSETQYF. In DNA form, the CDR3 reads TGTGCCAGTGGGGGGGGAGGATCGGAGACCCAGTACTTC. Full variable domain (outside the CDR3, taken from reference TRBV19 and TRBJ2-5): DGGITQSPKYLFRKEGQNVTLSCEQNLNHDAMYWYRQDPGQGLRLIYYSQIVNDFQKGDIAEGYSVSREKKESFPLTVTSAQKNPTAFYLCASGGGGSETQYFGPGTRLLVL.

There are a few counts of this clone. The CDR3 loop is CASSETQGPRYEKLFF. DNA for the CDR3: TGTGCCAGCAGTGAAACACAGGGGCCCCGGTATGAAAAACTGTTTTTT. The gene calls are TRBV2 and TRBJ1-4; 7 bases are a match to TRBD1. Germline CDR1 SNHLY, CDR2 FYNNEI. The CDR3 totals 16 residues. J lost 6 bases, V lost 2 bases, and 9 bases had no gene match. The entire variable domain, with the rest obtained from reference TRBV2 and TRBJ1-4, is as follows: EPEVTQTPSHQVTQMGQEVILRCVPISNHLYFYWYRQILGQKVEFLVSFYNNEISEKSEIFDDQFSVERPDGSNFTLKIRSTKLEDSAMYFCASSETQGPRYEKLFFGSGTQLSVL.

The rearrangement uses TRBV7-2 and TRBJ1-1, with 8 bases lining up with TRBD1. With V trimmed by 8 bases and J by 0 bases, 8 bases remained unmatched. The CDR3 is 15 amino acids. CDR1 is SGHTA, CDR2 FQGNSA, per germline. DNA for the CDR3: TGTGCCAGCGCCCTAAGGGACAGGTTGAACACTGAAGCTTTCTTT. Its translation: CASALRDRLNTEAFF.

This chain connects TRBV4-1 to TRBJ2-7; weak D call: TRBD2 (5 bases). The germline V gene encodes CDR1 MGHRA and CDR2 YSYEKL. The CDR3 consists of 14 residues. V was cut by 1 base and J by 4 bases, with 11 bases left in between. CDR3 residues: CASSQGAGEYEQYF. The CDR3 DNA reads as TGCGCCAGCAGCCAAGGAGCCGGGGAGTACGAGCAGTACTTC.

The gene calls are TRBV9 and TRBJ2-3; 9 bases match TRBD2. V lost 0 bases and J lost 1; bases outside the gene matches: 12. The length of the CDR3 is 19 residues. Per the germline V gene, CDR1 is SGDLS and CDR2 is YYNGEE. CDR3 sequence (DNA): TGTGCCAGCAGCGTAGCTACGGGAGCGGGGGGCCTAGGCACAGATACGCAGTATTTT. Its translation: CASSVATGAGGLGTDTQYF. Full variable domain (outside the CDR3, taken from reference TRBV9 and TRBJ2-3): DSGVTQTPKHLITATGQRVTLRCSPRSGDLSVYWYQQSLDQGLQFLIQYYNGEERAKGNILERFSAQQFPDLHSELNLSSLELGDSALYFCASSVATGAGGLGTDTQYFGPGTRLTVL.

In this sample, this clone turned up once. This chain connects TRBV5-1 to TRBJ1-5, with D hard to call. Germline assignment: CDR1 SGHRS and CDR2 YFSETQ. CDR3 length: 15 residues. Trimming shortened V by 0 bases and J by 1 base, and 8 bases separated the two germline ends. CDR3 amino acids: CASSLDGLSNQPQHF. The DNA for the CDR3 is TGCGCCAGCAGCTTGGACGGGTTAAGCAATCAGCCCCAGCATTTT.

J is TRBJ2-1 and V is TRBV6-6; 11 bases are a match to TRBD2. The CDR3 runs 16 residues. Germline CDR1 reads MNHNY; CDR2 reads SVGAGI (reference sequence). V dropped 2 bases and J dropped 6; count of bases not matched to a gene: 6. For the CDR3, the DNA is TGTGCCAGCAGTTACCCCGGGACTAGCGGTCGCAATGAGCAGTTCTTC. Protein product: CASSYPGTSGRNEQFF.

V gene TRBV4-1 combines with J gene TRBJ2-1; 9 nucleotides match TRBD2. Germline V gives CDR1 MGHRA, CDR2 YSYEKL. Losses at the gene ends were 4 bases for V and 4 bases for J; bases not matched to a gene: 5. This CDR3 comprises 15 residues. Here the CDR3 DNA reads TGCGCCAGCAGCCGCGATAGCGGGGGATACAATGAGCAGTTCTTC. Amino acid sequence: CASSRDSGGYNEQFF.

The chain recombines TRBV4-2 with TRBJ2-7; 10 bases map to TRBD2. The germline gives CDR1 LGHNA, CDR2 YNFKEQ. Trimming took 2 bases from V and 4 from J; bases not matched to a gene: 8. The CDR3 runs to 16 residues. The CDR3 loop is CASSQKGLAGVYEQYF. Written as DNA, the CDR3 is TGTGCCAGCAGCCAAAAGGGTCTAGCGGGAGTGTACGAGCAGTACTTC.

The rearrangement links TRBV10-2 to TRBJ1-1; D is unresolved. Looked up from germline, CDR1 is WSHSY and CDR2 is SAAADI. Trimming took off 5 bases at V and 6 bases at J, with 7 bases between the two ends. The CDR3 contains 11 residues. In DNA form, the CDR3 reads TGCGCCAGCAGTCCCCGCGCTGAAGCTTTCTTT. It codes for CASSPRAEAFF.

Concerning this clone itself: Other DNA sequences within the sample encode an identical CDR3. The chain recombines TRBV9 with TRBJ1-1; D might be TRBD1 (6 bases). This CDR3 contains 15 residues. Germline V gene lookup returns CDR1 SGDLS and CDR2 YYNGEE. Trimming pared 0 bases from V and 5 bases from J, leaving 14 bases between. CDR3: CASSVDQGQGTEAFF. In DNA, the CDR3 is TGTGCCAGCAGCGTAGATCAGGGGCAAGGTACTGAAGCTTTCTTT.

The chain has TRBV5-4 and TRBJ2-3, with 9 bases lining up with TRBD1. V lost 0 bases to trimming and J lost 1 base; unmatched junction nucleotides: 3. CDR1 SGHNT and CDR2 YYREEE come from the germline V gene (reference sequence). The CDR3 runs 16 residues. The CDR3 spells CASSLGWDRGTDTQYF. The CDR3 DNA reads TGTGCCAGCAGCTTGGGGTGGGACAGGGGCACAGATACGCAGTATTTT.

This chain connects TRBV5-1 to TRBJ2-3, with TRBD2 matching over 11 bases. The trim removed 4 bases at V and 2 bases at J, leaving 6 bases unmatched. CDR3 length: 16 amino acids. Looked up from germline, CDR1 is SGHRS and CDR2 is YFSETQ. CDR3 coding DNA: TGCGCCAGCAGCAACTTAGCGGGGGGGTCCACAGATACGCAGTATTTT. The encoded protein is CASSNLAGGSTDTQYF.

The chain carries TRBV5-1 and TRBJ2-3; 10 bases map to TRBD1. The trim removed 3 bases at V and 2 bases at J, leaving 3 bases unmatched. The germline CDR1 and CDR2 sequences are SGHRS and YFSETQ. This CDR3 is 15 amino acids long. Here the CDR3 DNA reads TGCGCCAGCAGCTGGACAGGGGGAACCACAGATACGCAGTATTTT. Protein sequence: CASSWTGGTTDTQYF. The whole variable domain, remainder taken from reference TRBV5-1 and TRBJ2-3, is KAGVTQTPRYLIKTRGQQVTLSCSPISGHRSVSWYQQTPGQGLQFLFEYFSETQRNKGNFPGRFSGRQFSNSRSEMNVSTLELGDSALYLCASSWTGGTTDTQYFGPGTRLTVL.

The chain employs TRBV29-1 and TRBJ1-5, with D tentatively TRBD1 (6 bases). The germline V gene encodes CDR1 SQVTM and CDR2 ANQGSEA. The CDR3 sequence is 14 residues long. The CDR3 region has the DNA TGCGCGCCTAGGGGGGGGTTGGGCAATCAGCCCCAGCATTTT. Its protein product is CAPRGGLGNQPQHF.